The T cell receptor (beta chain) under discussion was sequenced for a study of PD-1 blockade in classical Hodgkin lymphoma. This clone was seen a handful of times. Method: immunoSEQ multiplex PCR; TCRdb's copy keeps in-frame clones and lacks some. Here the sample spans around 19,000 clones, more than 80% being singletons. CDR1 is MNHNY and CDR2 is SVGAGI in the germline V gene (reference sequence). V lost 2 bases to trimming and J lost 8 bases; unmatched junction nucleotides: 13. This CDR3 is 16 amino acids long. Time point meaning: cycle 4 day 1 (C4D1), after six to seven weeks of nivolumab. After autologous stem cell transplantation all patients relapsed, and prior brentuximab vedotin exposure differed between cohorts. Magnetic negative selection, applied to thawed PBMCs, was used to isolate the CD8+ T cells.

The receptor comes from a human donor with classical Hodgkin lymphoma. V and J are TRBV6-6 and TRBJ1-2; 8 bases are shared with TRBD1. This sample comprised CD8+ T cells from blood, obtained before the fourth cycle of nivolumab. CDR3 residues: CASSYIGQGSHGGYTF. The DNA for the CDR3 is TGTGCCAGCAGTTACATAGGACAGGGTTCCCATGGGGGCTACACCTTC.